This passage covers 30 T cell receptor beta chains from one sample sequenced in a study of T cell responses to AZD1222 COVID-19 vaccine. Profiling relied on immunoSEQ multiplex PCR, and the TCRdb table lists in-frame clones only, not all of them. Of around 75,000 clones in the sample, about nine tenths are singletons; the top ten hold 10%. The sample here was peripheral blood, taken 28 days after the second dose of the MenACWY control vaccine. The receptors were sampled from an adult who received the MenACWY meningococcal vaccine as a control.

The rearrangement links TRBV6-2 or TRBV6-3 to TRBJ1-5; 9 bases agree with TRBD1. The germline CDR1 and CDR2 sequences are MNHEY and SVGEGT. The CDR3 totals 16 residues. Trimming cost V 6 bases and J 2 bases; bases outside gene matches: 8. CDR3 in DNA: TGTGCCAGCAGCCCTACAGGGGGCGCCGGCAATCAGCCCCAGCATTTT. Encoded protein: CASSPTGGAGNQPQHF.

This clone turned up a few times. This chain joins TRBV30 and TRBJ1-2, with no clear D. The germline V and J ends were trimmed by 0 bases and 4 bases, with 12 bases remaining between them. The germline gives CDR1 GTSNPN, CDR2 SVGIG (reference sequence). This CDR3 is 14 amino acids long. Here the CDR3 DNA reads TGTGCCTGGAGTGTAAAAGGAAGTCGCTATGGCTACACCTTC. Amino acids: CAWSVKGSRYGYTF.

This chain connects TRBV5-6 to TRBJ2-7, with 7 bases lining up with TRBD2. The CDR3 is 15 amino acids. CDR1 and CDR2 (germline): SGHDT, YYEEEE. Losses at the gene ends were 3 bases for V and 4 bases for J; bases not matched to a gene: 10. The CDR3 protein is CASSSLRGSVYEQYF. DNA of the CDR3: TGTGCCAGCAGCTCTCTGCGGGGGAGCGTTTACGAGCAGTACTTC.

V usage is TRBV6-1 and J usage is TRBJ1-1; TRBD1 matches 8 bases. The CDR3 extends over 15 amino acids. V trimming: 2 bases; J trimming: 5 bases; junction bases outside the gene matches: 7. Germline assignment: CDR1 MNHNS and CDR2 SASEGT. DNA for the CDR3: TGTGCCAGCAGTGAACGGACAGGGAGGATTACTGAAGCTTTCTTT. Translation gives CASSERTGRITEAFF.

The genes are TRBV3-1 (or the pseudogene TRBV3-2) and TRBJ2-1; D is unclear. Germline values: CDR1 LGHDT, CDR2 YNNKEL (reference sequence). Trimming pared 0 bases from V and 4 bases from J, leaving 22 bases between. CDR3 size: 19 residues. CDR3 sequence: CASSQDPGFPPKFYNEQFF. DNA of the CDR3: TGTGCCAGCAGCCAAGATCCAGGCTTTCCCCCAAAGTTTTACAATGAGCAGTTCTTC.

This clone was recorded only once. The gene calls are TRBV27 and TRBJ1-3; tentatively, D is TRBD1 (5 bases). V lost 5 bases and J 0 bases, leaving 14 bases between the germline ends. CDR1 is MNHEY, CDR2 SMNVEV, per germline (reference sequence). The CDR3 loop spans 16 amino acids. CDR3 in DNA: TGTGCCAGCAGTCCACAGGTGACGAGCTCTGGAAACACCATATATTTT. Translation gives CASSPQVTSSGNTIYF.

CDR3 sequence reads: CASSPGTVLGENTIYF. The CDR3 DNA follows: TGTGCCAGCTCACCCGGGACGGTTCTTGGAGAAAACACCATATATTTT. The chain employs TRBV18 and TRBJ1-3; the D gene is possibly TRBD1 (5 bases). Germline loops: CDR1 KGHSH, CDR2 LQKENI. V was shortened by 3 bases and J by 6 bases, with 18 bases between the two germline ends. This CDR3 spans 16 amino acids.

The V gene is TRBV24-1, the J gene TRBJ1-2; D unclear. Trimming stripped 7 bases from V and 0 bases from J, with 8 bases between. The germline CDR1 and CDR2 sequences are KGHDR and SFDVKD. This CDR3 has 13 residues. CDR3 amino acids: CATRDPTNYGYTF. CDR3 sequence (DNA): TGTGCCACCAGGGATCCCACTAACTATGGCTACACCTTC.

In DNA, the CDR3 is TGCAGCGTTGCAGGGGGGGGAGAAAAACTGTTTTTT. Protein sequence: CSVAGGGEKLFF. This chain uses TRBV29-1 with TRBJ1-4; 7 bases align to TRBD1. V dropped 4 bases and J dropped 8; count of bases not matched to a gene: 4. In germline, CDR1 is SQVTM, CDR2 ANQGSEA. The CDR3 extends over 12 amino acids. The full variable domain, in which reference TRBV29-1 and TRBJ1-4 provide the parts outside the CDR3, is SAVISQKPSRDICQRGTSLTIQCQVDSQVTMMFWYRQQPGQSLTLIATANQGSEATYESGFVIDKFPISRPNLTFSTLTVSNMSPEDSSIYLCSVAGGGEKLFFGSGTQLSVL.

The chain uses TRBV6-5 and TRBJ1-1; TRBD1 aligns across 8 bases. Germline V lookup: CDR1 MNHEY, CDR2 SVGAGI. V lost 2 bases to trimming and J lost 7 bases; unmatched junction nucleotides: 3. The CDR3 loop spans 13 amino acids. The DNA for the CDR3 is TGTGCCAGCAGTTACCCAGGGACAGGTGAAGCTTTCTTT. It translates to CASSYPGTGEAFF.

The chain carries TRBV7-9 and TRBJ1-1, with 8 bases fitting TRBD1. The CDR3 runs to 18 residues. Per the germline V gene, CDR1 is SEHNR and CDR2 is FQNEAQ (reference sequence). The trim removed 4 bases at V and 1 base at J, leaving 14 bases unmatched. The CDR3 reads CASSSRQGRVAWNTEAFF. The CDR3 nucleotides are TGTGCCAGCAGCTCCCGACAGGGGAGGGTGGCCTGGAACACTGAAGCTTTCTTT.

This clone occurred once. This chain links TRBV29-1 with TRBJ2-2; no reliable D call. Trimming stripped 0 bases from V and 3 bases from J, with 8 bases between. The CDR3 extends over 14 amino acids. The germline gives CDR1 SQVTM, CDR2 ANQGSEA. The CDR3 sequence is CSVEEGWDTGELFF. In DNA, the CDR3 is TGCAGCGTTGAAGAAGGGTGGGACACCGGGGAGCTGTTTTTT.

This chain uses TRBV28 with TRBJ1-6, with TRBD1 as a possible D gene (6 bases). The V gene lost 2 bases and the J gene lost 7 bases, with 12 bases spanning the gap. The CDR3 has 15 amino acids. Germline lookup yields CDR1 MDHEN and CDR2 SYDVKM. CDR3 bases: TGTGCCAGCAGTTTAGTCAGGGGCACAAATTCACCCCTCCACTTT. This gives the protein CASSLVRGTNSPLHF.

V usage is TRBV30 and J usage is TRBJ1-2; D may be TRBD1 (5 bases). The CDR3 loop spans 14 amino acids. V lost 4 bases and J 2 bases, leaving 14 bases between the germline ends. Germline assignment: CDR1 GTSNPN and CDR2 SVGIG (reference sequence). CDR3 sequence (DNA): TGTGCCTGGATGGCGAAGGGGCGCAACTATGGCTACACCTTC. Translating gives CAWMAKGRNYGYTF.

The CDR3 here is CASSDGSSYNSPLHF. The CDR3 region has the DNA TGTGCCAGCAGCGACGGTAGCTCCTATAATTCACCCCTCCACTTT. V is TRBV5-4 and J is TRBJ1-6; no reliable D call. The length of the CDR3 is 15 residues. The V end lost 4 bases, the J end lost 0 bases, and 8 bases lay between the germline ends. Germline V gene sequence: CDR1 SGHNT, CDR2 YYREEE (reference sequence). Supplemented by reference TRBV5-4 and TRBJ1-6, the full variable domain reads ETGVTQSPTHLIKTRGQQVTLRCSSQSGHNTVSWYQQALGQGPQFIFQYYREEENGRGNFPPRFSGLQFPNYSSELNVNALELDDSALYLCASSDGSSYNSPLHFGNGTRLTVT.

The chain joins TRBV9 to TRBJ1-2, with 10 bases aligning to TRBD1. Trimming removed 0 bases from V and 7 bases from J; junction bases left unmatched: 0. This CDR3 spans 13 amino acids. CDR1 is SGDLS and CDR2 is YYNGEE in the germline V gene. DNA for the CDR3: TGTGCCAGCAGCGTAGGGGACAGGGGTGGCTACACCTTC. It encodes CASSVGDRGGYTF.

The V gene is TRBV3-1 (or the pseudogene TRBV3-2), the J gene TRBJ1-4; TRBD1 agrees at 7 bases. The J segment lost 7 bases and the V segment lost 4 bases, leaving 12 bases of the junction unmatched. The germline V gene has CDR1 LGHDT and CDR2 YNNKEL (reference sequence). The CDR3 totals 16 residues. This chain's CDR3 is CASSPPGRTGLEKLFF. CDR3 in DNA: TGTGCCAGCAGCCCGCCAGGGCGGACAGGACTTGAAAAACTGTTTTTT.

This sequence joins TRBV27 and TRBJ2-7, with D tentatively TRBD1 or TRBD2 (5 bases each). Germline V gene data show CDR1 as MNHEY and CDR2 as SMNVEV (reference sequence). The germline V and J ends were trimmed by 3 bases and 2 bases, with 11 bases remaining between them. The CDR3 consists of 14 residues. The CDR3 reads CASSLGTATYEQYF. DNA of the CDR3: TGTGCCAGCAGTTTGGGGACCGCCACCTACGAGCAGTACTTC.

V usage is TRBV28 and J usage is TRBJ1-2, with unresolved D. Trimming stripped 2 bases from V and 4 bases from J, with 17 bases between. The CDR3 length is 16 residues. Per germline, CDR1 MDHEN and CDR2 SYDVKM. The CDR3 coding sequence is TGTGCCAGCAGTTTAGGCGCGGTGACCCTTAGCTATGGCTACACCTTC. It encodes CASSLGAVTLSYGYTF.

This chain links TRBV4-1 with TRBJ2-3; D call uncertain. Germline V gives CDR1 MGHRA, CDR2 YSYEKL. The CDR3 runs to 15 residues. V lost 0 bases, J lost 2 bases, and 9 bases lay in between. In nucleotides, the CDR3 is TGCGCCAGCAGCCAAGAACTCGGTTTCACAGATACGCAGTATTTT. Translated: CASSQELGFTDTQYF.

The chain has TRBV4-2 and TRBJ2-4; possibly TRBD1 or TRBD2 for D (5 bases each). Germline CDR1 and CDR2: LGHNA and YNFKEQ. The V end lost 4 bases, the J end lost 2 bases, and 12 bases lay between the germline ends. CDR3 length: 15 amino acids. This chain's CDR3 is CASSPSGATKNIQYF. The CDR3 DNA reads TGTGCCAGCAGCCCGTCCGGGGCCACCAAAAACATTCAGTACTTC.

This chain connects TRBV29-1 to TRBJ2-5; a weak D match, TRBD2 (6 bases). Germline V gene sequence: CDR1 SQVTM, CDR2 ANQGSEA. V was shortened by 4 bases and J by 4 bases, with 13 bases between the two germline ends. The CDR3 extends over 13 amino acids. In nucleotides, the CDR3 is TGCAGCGTTGGGGCTAGCGAGAGAGAGACCCAGTACTTC. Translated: CSVGASERETQYF.

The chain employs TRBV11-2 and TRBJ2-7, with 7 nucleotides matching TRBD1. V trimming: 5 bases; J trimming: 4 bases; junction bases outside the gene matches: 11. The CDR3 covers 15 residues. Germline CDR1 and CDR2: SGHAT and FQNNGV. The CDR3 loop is CASSPRTGLVYEQYF. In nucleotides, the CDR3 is TGTGCCAGCAGCCCCAGGACAGGTTTGGTATACGAGCAGTACTTC.

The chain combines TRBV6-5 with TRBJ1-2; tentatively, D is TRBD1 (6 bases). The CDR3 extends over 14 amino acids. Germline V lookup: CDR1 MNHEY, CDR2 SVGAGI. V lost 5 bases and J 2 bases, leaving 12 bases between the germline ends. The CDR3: CASSLGGANYGYTF. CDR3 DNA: TGTGCCAGCAGTCTGGGGGGGGCCAACTATGGCTACACCTTC.

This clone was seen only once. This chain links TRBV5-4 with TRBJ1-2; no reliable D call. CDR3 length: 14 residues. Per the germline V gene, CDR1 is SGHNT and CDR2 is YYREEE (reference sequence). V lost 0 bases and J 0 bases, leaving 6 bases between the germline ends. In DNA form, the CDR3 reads TGTGCCAGCAGCTTGGTCGGCACTAACTATGGCTACACCTTC. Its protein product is CASSLVGTNYGYTF.

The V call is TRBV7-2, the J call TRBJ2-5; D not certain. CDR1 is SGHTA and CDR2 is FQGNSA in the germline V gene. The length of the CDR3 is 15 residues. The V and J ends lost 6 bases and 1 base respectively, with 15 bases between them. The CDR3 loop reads CASSRLAGAQETQYF. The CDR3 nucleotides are TGTGCCAGCAGTCGCCTGGCTGGCGCCCAAGAGACCCAGTACTTC.

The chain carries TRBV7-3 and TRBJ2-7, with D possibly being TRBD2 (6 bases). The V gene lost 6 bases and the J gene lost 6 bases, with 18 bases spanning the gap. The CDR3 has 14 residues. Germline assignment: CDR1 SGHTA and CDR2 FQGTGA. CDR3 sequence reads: CASRNRDSRSEQYF. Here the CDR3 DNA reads TGTGCCAGCAGGAACCGGGACTCCCGTTCCGAGCAGTACTTC. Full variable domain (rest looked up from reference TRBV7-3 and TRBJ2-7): GAGVSQTPSNKVTEKGKYVELRCDPISGHTALYWYRQSLGQGPEFLIYFQGTGAADDSGLPNDRFFAVRPEGSVSTLKIQRTERGDSAVYLCASRNRDSRSEQYFGPGTRLTVT.

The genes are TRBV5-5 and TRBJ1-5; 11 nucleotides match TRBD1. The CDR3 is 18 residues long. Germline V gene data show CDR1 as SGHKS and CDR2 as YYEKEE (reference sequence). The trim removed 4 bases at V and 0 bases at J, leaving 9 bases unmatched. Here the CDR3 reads CASSNSGTGGYSNQPQHF. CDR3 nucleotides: TGTGCCAGCAGCAACAGTGGGACAGGGGGTTATAGCAATCAGCCCCAGCATTTT. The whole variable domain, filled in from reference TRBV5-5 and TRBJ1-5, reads DAGVTQSPTHLIKTRGQQVTLRCSPISGHKSVSWYQQVLGQGPQFIFQYYEKEERGRGNFPDRFSARQFPNYSSELNVNALLLGDSALYLCASSNSGTGGYSNQPQHFGDGTRLSIL.

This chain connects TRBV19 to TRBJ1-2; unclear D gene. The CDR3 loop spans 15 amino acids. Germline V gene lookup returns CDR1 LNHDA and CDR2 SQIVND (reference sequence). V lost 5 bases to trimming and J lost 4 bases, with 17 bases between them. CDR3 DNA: TGTGCCAGTAGTCCGCAGACAAGCGGCCGCTATGGCTACACCTTC. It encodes CASSPQTSGRYGYTF.

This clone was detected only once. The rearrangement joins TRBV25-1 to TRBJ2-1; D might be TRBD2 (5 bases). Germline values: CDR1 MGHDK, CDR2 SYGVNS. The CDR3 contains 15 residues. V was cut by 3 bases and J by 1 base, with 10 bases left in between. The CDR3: CASSDPGLSYNEQFF. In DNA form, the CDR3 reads TGTGCCAGCAGTGACCCGGGGTTGTCCTACAATGAGCAGTTCTTC. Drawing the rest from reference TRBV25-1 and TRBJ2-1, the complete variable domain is EADIYQTPRYLVIGTGKKITLECSQTMGHDKMYWYQQDPGMELHLIHYSYGVNSTEKGDLSSESTVSRIRTEHFPLTLESARPSHTSQYLCASSDPGLSYNEQFFGPGTRLTVL.